This T cell receptor (beta chain) derives from a study of control samples from healthy donors and cancer patients. CDR1 is SGDLS, CDR2 YYNGEE, per germline. Trimming removed 3 bases at V and 2 bases at J, with 12 bases between. CDR3 size: 15 residues. Measured with immunoSEQ multiplex PCR; TCRdb has only the in-frame clones, and not every one. The sample holds 150,000 or so clones, 80% to 90% seen once. What was sequenced was blood. This receptor was identified in a man in his late teens or twenties in good health. The chain has TRBV9 and TRBJ1-5, with TRBD1 as a possible D gene (5 bases). This chain's CDR3 is CASSAQGEGNQPQHF. In nucleotides, the CDR3 is TGTGCCAGCAGCGCTCAGGGTGAGGGCAATCAGCCCCAGCATTTT.